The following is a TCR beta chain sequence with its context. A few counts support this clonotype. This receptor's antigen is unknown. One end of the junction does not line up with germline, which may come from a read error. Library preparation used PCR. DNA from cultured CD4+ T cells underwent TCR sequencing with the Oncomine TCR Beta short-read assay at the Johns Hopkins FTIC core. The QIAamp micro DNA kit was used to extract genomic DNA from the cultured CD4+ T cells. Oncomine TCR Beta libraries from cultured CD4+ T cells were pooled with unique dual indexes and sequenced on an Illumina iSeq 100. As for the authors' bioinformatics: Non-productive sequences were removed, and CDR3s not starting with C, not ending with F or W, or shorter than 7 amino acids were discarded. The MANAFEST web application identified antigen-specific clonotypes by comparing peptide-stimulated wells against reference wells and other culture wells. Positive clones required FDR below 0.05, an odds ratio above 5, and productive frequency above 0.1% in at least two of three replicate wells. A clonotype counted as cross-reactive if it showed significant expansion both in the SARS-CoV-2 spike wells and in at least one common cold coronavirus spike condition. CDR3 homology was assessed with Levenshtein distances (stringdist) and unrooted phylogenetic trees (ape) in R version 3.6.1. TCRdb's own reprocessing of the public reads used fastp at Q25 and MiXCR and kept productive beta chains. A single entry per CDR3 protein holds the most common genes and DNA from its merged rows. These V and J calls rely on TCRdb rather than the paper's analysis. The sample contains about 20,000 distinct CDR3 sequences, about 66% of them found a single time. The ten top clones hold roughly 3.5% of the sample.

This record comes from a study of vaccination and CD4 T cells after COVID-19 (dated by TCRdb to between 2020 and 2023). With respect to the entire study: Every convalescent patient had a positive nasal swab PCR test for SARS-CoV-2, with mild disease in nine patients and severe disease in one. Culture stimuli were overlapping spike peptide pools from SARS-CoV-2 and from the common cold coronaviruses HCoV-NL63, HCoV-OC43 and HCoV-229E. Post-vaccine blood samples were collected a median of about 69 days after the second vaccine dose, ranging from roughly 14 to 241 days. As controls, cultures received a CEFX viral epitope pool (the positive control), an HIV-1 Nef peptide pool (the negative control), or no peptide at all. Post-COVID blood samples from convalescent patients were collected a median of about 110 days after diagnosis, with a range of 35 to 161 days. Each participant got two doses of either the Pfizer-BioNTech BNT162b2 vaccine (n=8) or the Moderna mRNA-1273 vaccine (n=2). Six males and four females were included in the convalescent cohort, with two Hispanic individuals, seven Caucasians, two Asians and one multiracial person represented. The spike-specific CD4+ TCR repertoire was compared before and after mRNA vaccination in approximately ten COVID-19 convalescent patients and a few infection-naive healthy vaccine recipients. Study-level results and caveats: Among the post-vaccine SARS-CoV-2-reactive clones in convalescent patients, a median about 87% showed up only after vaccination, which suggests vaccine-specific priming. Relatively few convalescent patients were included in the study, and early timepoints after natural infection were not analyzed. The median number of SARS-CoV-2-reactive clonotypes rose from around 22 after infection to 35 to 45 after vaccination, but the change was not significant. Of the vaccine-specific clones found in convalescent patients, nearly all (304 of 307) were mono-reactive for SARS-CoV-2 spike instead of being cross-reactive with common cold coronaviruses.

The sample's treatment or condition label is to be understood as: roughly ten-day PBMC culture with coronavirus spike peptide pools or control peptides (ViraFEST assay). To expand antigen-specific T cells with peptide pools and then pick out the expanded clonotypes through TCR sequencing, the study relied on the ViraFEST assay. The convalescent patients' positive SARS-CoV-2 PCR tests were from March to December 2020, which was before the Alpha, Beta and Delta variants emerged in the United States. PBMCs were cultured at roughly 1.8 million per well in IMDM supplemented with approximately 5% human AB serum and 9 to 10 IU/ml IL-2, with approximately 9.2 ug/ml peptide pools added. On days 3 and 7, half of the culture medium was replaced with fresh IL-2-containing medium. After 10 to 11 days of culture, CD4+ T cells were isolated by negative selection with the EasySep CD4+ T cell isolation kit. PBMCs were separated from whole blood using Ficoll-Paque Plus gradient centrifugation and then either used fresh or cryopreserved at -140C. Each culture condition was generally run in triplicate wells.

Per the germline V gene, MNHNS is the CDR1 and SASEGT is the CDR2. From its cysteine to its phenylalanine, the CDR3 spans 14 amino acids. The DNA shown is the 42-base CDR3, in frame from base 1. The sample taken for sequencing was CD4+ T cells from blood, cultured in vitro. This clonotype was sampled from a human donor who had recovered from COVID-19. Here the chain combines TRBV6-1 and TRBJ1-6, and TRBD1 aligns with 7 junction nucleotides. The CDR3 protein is CASGDRAPNSPLHF. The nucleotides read TGTGCCAGCGGTGACAGGGCACCTAATTCACCCCTCCACTTT.